This paragraph covers one T cell receptor beta chain sequence. This clone was observed once. The target of this receptor is not known. No clone much larger than this one lies a single base away; base qualities are absent. Taken from cysteine to phenylalanine, the CDR3 has 15 residues. Only the CDR3 DNA is retained, 45 bases long and in frame from the first base. CDR1 and CDR2 are drawn from the germline V gene: SGHTA, FQGTGA. V was cut back by 5 bases and J by 1 base, leaving a gap of 14 bases between them. TCRbeta CDR3 regions were amplified from genomic DNA using the immunoSEQ Assay, a bias-controlled multiplex PCR. Processing in the source paper ran as follows. The number of nucleated cells in each sample was estimated from the amplification of reference gene primers within the assay. To quantify the absolute abundance of each unique TCRbeta CDR3 rearrangement, sequence reads were collapsed and filtered. For each sample, productive Simpson clonality was calculated as the square root of Simpson's diversity index over productive rearrangements. Drawn from immuneACCESS, this table holds only the in-frame rearrangements with V and J called that TCRdb kept. Clones are partly lost; checked studies trace under half to an unresolved V gene and leave the rest unexplained. V, J and clone size reflect that table, while D and trimming were determined from the DNA. The table for this sample lists roughly 200,000 clones; approximately 80% of them were counted only once. Together, the top ten hold under 10% of the sample.

One collaborating source in Seattle enrolled patients during active infection and followed them longitudinally through the course of disease. Collaborating institutions collected whole blood in K2EDTA tubes following their own protocols. For TCRbeta analysis, collaborators shipped samples in one of three forms: frozen whole blood, isolated PBMCs, or DNA extracted from either of those sample types. This specimen comes from a study of blood T cell repertoires in COVID-19 (dated by TCRdb to the early 2020s). Broadly, across the study: Samples from collaborators originated in the United States, Italy and Spain and spanned both the acute and convalescent phases of COVID-19. The prospective study material was composed of cDNA or gDNA derived from T cells, B-cell-depleted T cells, or PBMCs. The dataset comprised deeply sampled blood TCRbeta repertoires from subjects exposed to, actively infected with, or recovered from COVID-19. A freely available public database, intended as a resource for researchers studying the immune response to SARS-CoV-2, is where the repertoires were released. Samples were obtained from the ongoing ImmuneRACE study (first 160 participants) and from approximately 1,200 subjects provided by 6 global collaborators. Nearly every sample came with metadata listing a de-identified subject ID, COVID-19 status, age in years and sex. Where HLA class I and class II types were available, the types were taken from metadata supplied by the sample provider, not from assay-based typing.

Results and caveats for the whole study, not just this receptor: Clinical and demographic metadata were provided uncurated, with the amount varying by source and participant.

Sequencing was carried out using peripheral blood. This clonotype was obtained from a woman over 75 with COVID-19, enrolled during active disease. The V and J genes are TRBV7-3 and TRBJ2-5; the D region possibly corresponds to TRBD2 (7 bases align). CDR3 sequence: CASSPGGGRQETQYF. The nucleotide sequence is TGTGCCAGCAGCCCGGGCGGGGGCCGCCAAGAGACCCAGTACTTC.